The 3 T cell receptor beta chains given below trace back to one sample, sequenced in a study of cytomegalovirus exposure and HLA in healthy donors. 13 Jbeta primers and 60 Vbeta primers were used for the PCR. Profiled with immunoSEQ multiplex PCR; TCRdb holds only in-frame clones, not every one. The table shows around 150,000 clones, with around 72% occurring only once. The sequenced sample consisted of PBMCs. These receptors were obtained from a man aged 35 to 55 in good health and CMV-seronegative.

The chain couples TRBV10-2 to TRBJ2-1; D call uncertain. The V gene's germline CDR1 is WSHSY and CDR2 SAAADI. The CDR3 is 12 amino acids. V lost 7 bases and J 6 bases, leaving 10 bases between the germline ends. CDR3 residues: CASKTIGNEQFF. CDR3 nucleotides: TGCGCCAGCAAAACGATCGGCAATGAGCAGTTCTTC.

The chain combines TRBV6-1 with TRBJ2-3; TRBD1 might be the D (5 bases). This CDR3 has 15 amino acids. The germline V gene has CDR1 MNHNS and CDR2 SASEGT. Between the trimmed V and J ends, which lost 5 bases and 1 base, there was a span of 13 bases. Here the CDR3 DNA reads TGTGCCAGCAGTACAGGATCTCAAGGCACAGATACGCAGTATTTT. As protein: CASSTGSQGTDTQYF.

The chain carries TRBV19 and TRBJ2-3, with D possibly TRBD1 on 5 matching bases. The ends were cut back, 4 bases at V and 3 bases at J, with 14 bases in the middle. CDR3 size: 15 residues. Germline V gene lookup returns CDR1 LNHDA and CDR2 SQIVND (reference sequence). DNA for the CDR3: TGTGCCAGTAGTACACAAGGGGAAACAACAGATACGCAGTATTTT. Its protein is CASSTQGETTDTQYF.